This TCR beta chain stems from a study of beta chain features in type 1 diabetes. Overall study findings and caveats: The naive, central memory and Treg TCRB repertoires showed an apparent similarity that was greater among patients than among healthy donors.

The trim removed 7 bases at V and 10 bases at J, leaving 4 bases unmatched. CDR1 SNHLY and CDR2 FYNNEI come from the germline V gene. The CDR3 is made up of 11 amino acids. Blood was drawn once from each donor into heparinised tubes. The draws averaged roughly 120 mL. This clone was counted a few times. Its matching antigen is unknown. The sequenced template was cDNA made from the entire isolated RNA. The average read count of naive, central memory and regulatory T cell samples was some 3.9 million. Here immunoSEQ multiplex PCR was the method, and the copy in TCRdb shows in-frame clones only, minus some. The table records roughly 130,000 clones, about a tenth of them present only once.

The TCR originated in a man in his late teens or twenties in good health. The chain carries TRBV2 and TRBJ1-2, with 9 positions matching TRBD1. Material for sequencing was central memory CD4+ T cells from blood. The CDR3 nucleotides read TGTGCCAGCAAGTGGACAGGGGACTACACCTTC. This codes for CASKWTGDYTF.